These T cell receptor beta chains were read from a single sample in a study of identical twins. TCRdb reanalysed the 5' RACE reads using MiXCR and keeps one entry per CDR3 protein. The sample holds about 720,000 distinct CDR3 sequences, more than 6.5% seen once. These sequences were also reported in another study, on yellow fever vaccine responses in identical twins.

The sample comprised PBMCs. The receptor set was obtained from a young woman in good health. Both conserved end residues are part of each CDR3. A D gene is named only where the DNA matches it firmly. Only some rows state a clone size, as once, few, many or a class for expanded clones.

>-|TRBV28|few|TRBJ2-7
TGTGCCAGCCGGGGGAGCGGTATCGGGCTGGGGGAGCAGTACTTC
CASRGSGIGLGEQYF
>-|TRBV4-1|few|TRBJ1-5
TGCGCCAGCAGCCACGGTCCTCCCGAGGCCAATCAGCCCCAGCATTTT
CASSHGPPEANQPQHF
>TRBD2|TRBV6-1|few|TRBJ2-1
TGTGCCAGCAGTGAACGGACTAGCGGGGGCACCAATGAGCAGTTCTTC
CASSERTSGGTNEQFF
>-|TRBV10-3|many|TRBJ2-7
TGTGCCATCAGTCCCGGGGCCTCCTCCTACGAGCAGTACTTC
CAISPGASSYEQYF
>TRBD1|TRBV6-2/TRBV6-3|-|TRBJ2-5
TGTGCCAGCAGTGGGACAGGGAGGAGAGAGACCCAGTACTTC
CASSGTGRRETQYF
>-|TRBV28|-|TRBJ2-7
TGTGCCAGCACAGCACCACAGGTGAACTACGAGCAGTACTTC
CASTAPQVNYEQYF
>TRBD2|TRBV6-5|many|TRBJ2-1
TGTGCCAGCAGTTACTACGTAACTAGCGGCAACAATGAGCAGTTCTTC
CASSYYVTSGNNEQFF
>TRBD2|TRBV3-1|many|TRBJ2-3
TGTGCCAGCAGCGTCCTTAAGGGACTAGCGGGAGTCTTCGATACGCAGTATTTT
CASSVLKGLAGVFDTQYF
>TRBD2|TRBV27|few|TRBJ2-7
TGTGCCAGCATGGGGCTAGCGGGAGCCTACGAGCAGTACTTC
CASMGLAGAYEQYF
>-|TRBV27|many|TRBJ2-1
TGTGCCAGCAGTCCCTCCCAGGGTCACAATGAGCAGTTCTTC
CASSPSQGHNEQFF
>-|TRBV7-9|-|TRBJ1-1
TGTGCCAGCAGCCCACCCGGGACCCCTGAAGCTTTCTTT
CASSPPGTPEAFF
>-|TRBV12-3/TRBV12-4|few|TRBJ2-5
TGTGCCAGCAGTGCGAACTCAGCTCAAATCGGGGCGGAGACCCAGTACTTC
CASSANSAQIGAETQYF
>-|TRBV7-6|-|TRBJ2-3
TGTGCCAGTTCGGGACAACGCACAGATACGCAGTATTTT
CASSGQRTDTQYF
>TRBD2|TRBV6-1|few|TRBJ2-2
TGTGCCAGCAGTGATAATAGCGGGAGGTACGGCGGGGAGCTGTTTTTT
CASSDNSGRYGGELFF
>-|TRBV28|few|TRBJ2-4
TGTGCCAGCAGACTTCAGGGTAGACTAGCCAAAAACATTCAGTACTTC
CASRLQGRLAKNIQYF
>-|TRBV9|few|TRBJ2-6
TGTGCCAGCAGGGCAGGGGCTGGGGCCAACGTCCTGACTTTC
CASRAGAGANVLTF
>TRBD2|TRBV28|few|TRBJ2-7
TGTGCCAGCAGTCCGGGACTAGCATTCGGGGAGCAGTACTTC
CASSPGLAFGEQYF
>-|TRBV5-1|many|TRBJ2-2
TGCGCCAGCGGACGGGAGAACACCGGGGAGCTGTTTTTT
CASGRENTGELFF
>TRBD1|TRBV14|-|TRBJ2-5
TGTGCCAGCAGCGGTCGGACAGGGTGGCCTGGAGAGACCCAGTACTTC
CASSGRTGWPGETQYF
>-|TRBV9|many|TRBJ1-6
TGTGCCAGCAGCGTAGGGACCCCTAATTCACCCCTCCACTTT
CASSVGTPNSPLHF
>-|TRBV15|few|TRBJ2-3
TGTGCCACCAGCAGAGATGTGGCGGGCGCAGATACGCAGTATTTT
CATSRDVAGADTQYF
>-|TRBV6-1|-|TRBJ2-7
TGTGCCAGCAGCCGAGTAACGTGGGGGGGCGCCGACGAGCAGTACTTC
CASSRVTWGGADEQYF
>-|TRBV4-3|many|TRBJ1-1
TGCGCCAGCAGCCAAGAGAGGGGCCCCCTGAACACTGAAGCTTTCTTT
CASSQERGPLNTEAFF
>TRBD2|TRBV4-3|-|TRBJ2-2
TGCGCCAGCAGCCAAGAGGCGGGAGGGGTCACCGGGGAGCTGTTTTTT
CASSQEAGGVTGELFF
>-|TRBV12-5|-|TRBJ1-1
TGTGCTAGTGGTTTGGTTCAGCACACTGAAGCTTTCTTT
CASGLVQHTEAFF
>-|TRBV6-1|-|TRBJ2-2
TGTGCCAGCACCCACGGCCCCACCGGGGAGCTGTTTTTT
CASTHGPTGELFF
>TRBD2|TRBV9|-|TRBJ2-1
TGTGCCAGCAGCGTAGTTAGCGGGAGAGTGGACAATGAGCAGTTCTTC
CASSVVSGRVDNEQFF
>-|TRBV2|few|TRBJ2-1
TGTGCCAGCAGTGAATTTGCTAGCCCGTCCAATGAGCAGTTCTTC
CASSEFASPSNEQFF
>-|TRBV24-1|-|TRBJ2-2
TGTGCCACCAGCACTAGCCTACAGGGTCCTACCGGGGAGCTGTTTTTT
CATSTSLQGPTGELFF
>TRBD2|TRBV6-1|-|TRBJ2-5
TGTGCCAGCAGCTGGACTAGCGGCAGGTCAGAGACCCAGTACTTC
CASSWTSGRSETQYF
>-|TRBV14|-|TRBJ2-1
TGTGCCAGCAGCCAAGAGGGATTCCATGAGCAGTTCTTC
CASSQEGFHEQFF
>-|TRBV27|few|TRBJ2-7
TGTGCCAGCAGTTTAACCAGGGATTTCTCCTACGAGCAGTACTTC
CASSLTRDFSYEQYF
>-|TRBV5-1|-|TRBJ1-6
TGCGCCAGCAGCTCCCGGGACCGTAATTCACCCCTCCACTTT
CASSSRDRNSPLHF
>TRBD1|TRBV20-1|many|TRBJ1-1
TGCAGTGTAAACAGGGGTTTTTACACTGAAGCTTTCTTT
CSVNRGFYTEAFF
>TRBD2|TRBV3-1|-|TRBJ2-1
TGTGCCAGCAGCCAAGTAGCGGGGGAGTACAATGAGCAGTTCTTC
CASSQVAGEYNEQFF
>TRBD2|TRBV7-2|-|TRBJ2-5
TGTGCCAGCAGCTTAGGACCAGCGGGAGGGTTTCAAGAGACCCAGTACTTC
CASSLGPAGGFQETQYF
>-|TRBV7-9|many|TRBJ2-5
TGTGCCAGCAGCTTAGTTCGGGACACCCAAGAGACCCAGTACTTC
CASSLVRDTQETQYF
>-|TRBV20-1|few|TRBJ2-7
TGCAGTGCTAGGCAACCGGGACCCTTATCTAACGAGCAGTACTTC
CSARQPGPLSNEQYF
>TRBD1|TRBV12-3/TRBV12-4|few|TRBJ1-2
TGTGCCAGCAGTCCAGAGGGGGGACAGAGGATTTACGGCTACACCTTC
CASSPEGGQRIYGYTF
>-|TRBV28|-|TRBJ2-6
TGTGCCAGCAGTTTAGAACAGGGATTTGTAATTCGGCCGGTCTCTGGGGCCAACGTCCTGACTTTC
CASSLEQGFVIRPVSGANVLTF
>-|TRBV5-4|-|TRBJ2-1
TGTGCCAGCAGCTCTGGGCGGCAATACAATGAGCAGTTCTTC
CASSSGRQYNEQFF
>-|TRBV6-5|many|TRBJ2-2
TGTGCCAGCAGCCAGGGAGTCGGGGAGCTGTTTTTT
CASSQGVGELFF
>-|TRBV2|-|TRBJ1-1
TGTGCCAGCAGTGAAGGATCGGGGGGAGCTTTCTTT
CASSEGSGGAFF
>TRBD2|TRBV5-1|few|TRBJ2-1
TGCGCCAGCAGCTGGAGTAGGACTAGCGGGGGAATTGTCAGCGAGCAGTTCTTC
CASSWSRTSGGIVSEQFF
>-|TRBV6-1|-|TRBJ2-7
TGTGCCAGCAGGGGGGACGGATTGCAGTACTTC
CASRGDGLQYF
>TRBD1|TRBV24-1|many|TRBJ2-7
TGTGCCACCAGTGATTCGGGACAGAGCTCCTACGAGCAGTACTTC
CATSDSGQSSYEQYF
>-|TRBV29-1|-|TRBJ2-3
TGCAGCGTTGACGCCACAGGGAATGTGGCAGATACGCAGTATTTT
CSVDATGNVADTQYF
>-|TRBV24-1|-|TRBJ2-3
TGTGCCACCAGTGATTTTCAGGGTAGGCTGGGCACAGATACGCAGTATTTT
CATSDFQGRLGTDTQYF
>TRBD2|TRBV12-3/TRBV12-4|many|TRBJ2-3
TGTGCCAGCACCCATGGCGGGGGAGCAGATACGCAGTATTTT
CASTHGGGADTQYF
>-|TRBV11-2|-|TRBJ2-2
TGTGCCAGCAGCCTACCCGTCGACAGTATTACCGGGGAGCTGTTTTTT
CASSLPVDSITGELFF
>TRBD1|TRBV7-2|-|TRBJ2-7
TGTGCCAGCAGCTTAGCGCCGGGACAGCGCTACGAGCAGTACTTC
CASSLAPGQRYEQYF